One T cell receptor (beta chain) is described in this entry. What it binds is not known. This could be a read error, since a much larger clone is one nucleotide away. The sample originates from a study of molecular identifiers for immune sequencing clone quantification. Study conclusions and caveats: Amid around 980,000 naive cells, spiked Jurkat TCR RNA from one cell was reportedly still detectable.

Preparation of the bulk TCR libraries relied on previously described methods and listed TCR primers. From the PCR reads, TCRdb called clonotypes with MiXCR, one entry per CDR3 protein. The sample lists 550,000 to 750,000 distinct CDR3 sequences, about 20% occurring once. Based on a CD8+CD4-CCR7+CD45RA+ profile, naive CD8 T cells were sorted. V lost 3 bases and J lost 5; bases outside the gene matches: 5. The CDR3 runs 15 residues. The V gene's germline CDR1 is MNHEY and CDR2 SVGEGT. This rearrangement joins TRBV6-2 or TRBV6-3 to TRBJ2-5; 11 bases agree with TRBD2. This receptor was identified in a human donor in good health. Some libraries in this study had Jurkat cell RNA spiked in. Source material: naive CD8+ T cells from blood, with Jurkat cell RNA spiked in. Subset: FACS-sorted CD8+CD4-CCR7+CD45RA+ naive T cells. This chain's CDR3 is CASSYTSGGSETQYF. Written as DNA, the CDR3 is TGTGCCAGCAGTTATACTAGCGGGGGTAGTGAGACCCAGTACTTC.